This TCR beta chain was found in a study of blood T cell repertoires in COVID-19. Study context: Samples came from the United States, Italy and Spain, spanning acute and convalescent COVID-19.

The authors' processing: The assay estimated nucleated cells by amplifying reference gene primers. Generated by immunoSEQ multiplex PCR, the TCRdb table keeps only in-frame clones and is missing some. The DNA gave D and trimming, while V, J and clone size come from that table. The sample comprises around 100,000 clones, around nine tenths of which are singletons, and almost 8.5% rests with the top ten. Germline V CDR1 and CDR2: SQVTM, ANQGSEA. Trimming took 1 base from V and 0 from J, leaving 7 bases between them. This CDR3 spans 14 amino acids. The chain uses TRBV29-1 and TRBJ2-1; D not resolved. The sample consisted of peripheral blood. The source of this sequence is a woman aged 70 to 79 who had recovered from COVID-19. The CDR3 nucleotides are TGCAGCGTTGAAGGAGCAAGCTCCTACAATGAGCAGTTCTTC. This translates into CSVEGASSYNEQFF.